The 5 T cell receptor beta chains below were found in one sample sequenced in a study of identical twins. TCRdb reprocessed the 5' RACE reads via MiXCR and lists one record per CDR3 protein. The profile shows hundreds of thousands of distinct CDR3 sequences, 8% to 9% of them singletons. The sample was also linked to a second study, of yellow fever vaccine responses in identical twins.

The sequencing input was PBMCs. These receptors were obtained from a woman in her late teens or twenties in good health.

At least ten counts were recorded for this clonotype. The gene calls are TRBV20-1 and TRBJ2-3; 7 nucleotides align to TRBD1. The V segment lost 6 bases and the J segment 0 bases; nucleotides outside the gene matches: 6. Germline CDR1 reads DFQATT; CDR2 reads SNEGSKA (reference sequence). The CDR3 contains 14 residues. The CDR3 is CSAHRGPSTDTQYF. The CDR3 DNA follows: TGCAGTGCCCACAGGGGCCCAAGCACAGATACGCAGTATTTT.

This clonotype has ten or more counts. The V call is TRBV6-2 or TRBV6-3, the J call TRBJ1-2; TRBD1 agrees at 8 bases. Losses at the gene ends were 3 bases for V and 3 bases for J; bases not matched to a gene: 12. Germline lookup yields CDR1 MNHEY and CDR2 SVGEGT. The CDR3 runs to 17 residues. CDR3: CASSYRLQTGADYGYTF. The CDR3 DNA follows: TGTGCCAGCAGTTATCGTCTGCAGACAGGGGCCGACTATGGCTACACCTTC.

The genes are TRBV2 and TRBJ1-5, with D maybe TRBD1 (5 bases). This CDR3 contains 14 residues. CDR1 is SNHLY, CDR2 FYNNEI, per germline. V lost 2 bases to trimming and J lost 7 bases, with 12 bases between them. CDR3 residues: CASSEIRPGQPQHF. CDR3 DNA sequence: TGTGCCAGCAGTGAAATACGGCCAGGGCAGCCCCAGCATTTT.

Concerning this clonotype: The CDR3 end shows no conserved phenylalanine or tryptophan, and so a read error is likely. This chain uses TRBV28 with TRBJ2-7; 8 bases align to TRBD2. The junction had 5 bases not matched to a gene; V was cut back by 6 bases and J by 1 base. The CDR3 is made up of 14 amino acids. From germline, CDR1 is MDHEN and CDR2 SYDVKM. The CDR3 spells CASRLAGSSYEQYS. The CDR3, as DNA: TGTGCCAGCAGGTTAGCGGGATCGTCCTACGAGCAGTACTCC.

This clonotype has a count of ten or more. This chain connects TRBV5-1 to TRBJ2-1; D not certain. Per germline, CDR1 SGHRS and CDR2 YFSETQ. V lost 1 base, J lost 0 bases, and 11 bases lay in between. This CDR3 contains 16 residues. The CDR3 here is CASSLPVHLSYNEQFF. CDR3 nucleotides: TGCGCCAGCAGCTTGCCGGTTCACCTCTCCTACAATGAGCAGTTCTTC.